The 21 T cell receptor beta chains below come from one sample, sequenced in a study of early T cells in non-severe SARS-CoV-2 infection. MiXCR, run by TCRdb on the 5' RACE reads, gives a single entry per CDR3 protein. Of 11,000 or so distinct CDR3 sequences detected, around 5% appear once; the ten largest clones hold roughly 9.5%. The specimen was whole blood. The receptors originated from an adult who was a healthcare worker with PCR-confirmed SARS-CoV-2 infection or an uninfected control (not recorded which).

This clonotype was picked up many times. CDR3 coding DNA: TGCAGTGCTAGTTACAGGTTCGATCAGCCCCAGCATTTT. This sequence encodes CSASYRFDQPQHF. This chain uses TRBV20-1 with TRBJ1-5; D possibly corresponds to TRBD1 (5 bases). Trimming stripped 3 bases from V and 5 bases from J, with 11 bases between. The CDR3 sequence is 13 residues long. Germline V gene data show CDR1 as DFQATT and CDR2 as SNEGSKA (reference sequence).

In the case of this clonotype: The junction and the germline gene differ at one end; a read error may be behind it. This sequence joins TRBV6-2 or TRBV6-3 and TRBJ2-4; TRBD1 might be the D (5 bases). The CDR3 spans 14 residues. The germline V gene has CDR1 MNHEY and CDR2 SVGEGT. CDR3 in DNA: TGTGTCAGCAGTTATGGTAGCTCGGTGCTGGGGCAAACTTTC. Translation gives CVSSYGSSVLGQTF.

In DNA, the CDR3 is TGTGCCAGCAGCGCCCGGGACAGGGGTGACGAGCAGTACTTC. This encodes CASSARDRGDEQYF. The chain links TRBV3-1 to TRBJ2-7, with 10 bases fitting TRBD1. The CDR3 has 14 amino acids. Per germline, CDR1 LGHDT and CDR2 YNNKEL (reference sequence). Trimming took 5 bases from V and 5 from J; bases not matched to a gene: 6.

This clonotype was recorded many times. The chain recombines TRBV19 with TRBJ1-5; D gene unclear. The CDR3 has 15 amino acids. V was pared by 4 bases and J by 0 bases, with 10 bases between. The germline V gene has CDR1 LNHDA and CDR2 SQIVND (reference sequence). The CDR3 spells CASSRMGYSNQPQHF. Written as DNA, the CDR3 is TGTGCCAGTAGTAGGATGGGGTATAGCAATCAGCCCCAGCATTTT. Using reference TRBV19 and TRBJ1-5 for the parts outside the CDR3, the full variable domain is DGGITQSPKYLFRKEGQNVTLSCEQNLNHDAMYWYRQDPGQGLRLIYYSQIVNDFQKGDIAEGYSVSREKKESFPLTVTSAQKNPTAFYLCASSRMGYSNQPQHFGDGTRLSIL.

This clonotype turned up a few times. This chain connects TRBV5-6 to TRBJ2-3, with D perhaps TRBD1 or TRBD2 (5 bases each). The CDR3 totals 14 residues. Between the trimmed V and J ends, which lost 2 bases and 0 bases, there was a span of 7 bases. Germline V gives CDR1 SGHDT, CDR2 YYEEEE. CDR3 bases: TGTGCCAGCAGCTTCGGGGCAAGCACAGATACGCAGTATTTT. Its translation is CASSFGASTDTQYF.

This clonotype was found many times. The chain employs TRBV5-5 and TRBJ2-7; D tentatively reads TRBD1 or TRBD2 (5 bases each). Trimming took off 6 bases at V and 3 bases at J, with 16 bases between the two ends. In germline, CDR1 is SGHKS, CDR2 YYEKEE (reference sequence). The CDR3 is made up of 14 amino acids. DNA of the CDR3: TGTGCCAGCACCCAGGTGGGGGACCTCTACGAGCAGTACTTC. This encodes CASTQVGDLYEQYF.

This clonotype showed up just a few times. The V and J genes are TRBV11-3 and TRBJ2-5; TRBD2 aligns across 10 bases. V gave up 3 bases and J gave up 2 bases; unmatched junction bases: 3. Germline V lookup: CDR1 SGHNT, CDR2 YENEEA. This CDR3 has 15 amino acids. CDR3 in amino acids: CASSFGTSEQETQYF. The CDR3 DNA is TGTGCCAGCAGCTTCGGGACTAGCGAGCAAGAGACCCAGTACTTC.

This clonotype was found a few times. The chain links TRBV6-2 or TRBV6-3 to TRBJ2-5; D tentatively fits TRBD1 or TRBD2 (6 bases each). Per germline, CDR1 MNHEY and CDR2 SVGEGT. This CDR3 has 14 residues. V lost 7 bases to trimming and J lost 2 bases, with 14 bases between them. CDR3 DNA: TGTGCCAGCATTGGGGGGCCGTATCAAGAGACCCAGTACTTC. Encoded protein: CASIGGPYQETQYF.

This clonotype is classed as medium-sized (0.01 to 0.1%). The chain links TRBV4-3 to TRBJ2-1; possible D gene TRBD2, 5 bases. The V end lost 5 bases, the J end lost 2 bases, and 7 bases lay between the germline ends. This CDR3 comprises 13 residues. Germline V lookup: CDR1 LGHNA, CDR2 YSLEER. This CDR3 reads CASSDGAYNEQFF. CDR3 coding DNA: TGCGCCAGCAGCGACGGGGCCTACAATGAGCAGTTCTTC.

This clonotype has only a few counts. The V and J genes are TRBV29-1 and TRBJ2-3; D might be TRBD2 (5 bases). V lost 3 bases and J 4 bases, leaving 20 bases between the germline ends. The germline gives CDR1 SQVTM, CDR2 ANQGSEA. This CDR3 has 16 residues. The DNA for the CDR3 is TGCAGCGTTGACGGCGTTTTGGGATTGAGGGCAGATACGCAGTATTTT. Translating it yields CSVDGVLGLRADTQYF.

Within the sample, this clonotype is medium-sized. The rearrangement joins TRBV13 to TRBJ1-6; D is possibly TRBD1 (5 bases). CDR1 and CDR2 from the germline V gene are PRHDT and FYEKMQ (reference sequence). The germline V and J ends were trimmed by 6 bases and 6 bases, with 15 bases remaining between them. The CDR3 has 15 residues. Written as DNA, the CDR3 is TGTGCCAGCAGAGTTCGGGGGGGATTTAATTCACCCCTCCACTTT. It encodes CASRVRGGFNSPLHF.

There are a few counts of this clonotype. This chain links TRBV12-5 with TRBJ2-1, with D possibly matching TRBD2 (6 bases). This CDR3 is 15 amino acids long. V was trimmed by 6 bases and J by 4 bases, leaving 16 bases between them. Germline-derived CDR1 and CDR2 are LGHNT and FRNRAP. The CDR3 region is CASGFTGLPYNEQFF. CDR3 sequence (DNA): TGTGCTAGTGGATTCACGGGACTTCCGTACAATGAGCAGTTCTTC.

This clonotype was seen ten or more times. The chain employs TRBV20-1 and TRBJ1-2, with TRBD1 as a possible D gene (5 bases). The CDR3 loop spans 14 amino acids. V was cut by 0 bases and J by 1 base, with 9 bases left in between. Germline V CDR1 and CDR2: DFQATT, SNEGSKA (reference sequence). The CDR3 DNA is TGCAGTGCTAGAGATCTGGGGGTTAACTATGGCTACACCTTC. It translates to CSARDLGVNYGYTF.

This clonotype was counted a few times. The chain uses TRBV4-2 and TRBJ1-3; D gene uncertain. V was clipped by 6 bases and J by 3 bases, with 9 bases between them. CDR3 length equals 13 residues. The germline gives CDR1 LGHNA, CDR2 YNFKEQ. CDR3 in DNA: TGTGCCAGCAGTTCAGGCGATGGAAACACCATATATTTT. Residues: CASSSGDGNTIYF.

This clonotype came up many times. The chain links TRBV4-3 to TRBJ2-7; D ambiguous. The CDR3 extends over 16 amino acids. The V end was cut by 4 bases, the J end by 1 base, with 17 bases between. Germline V CDR1 and CDR2: LGHNA, YSLEER. As DNA, the CDR3 is TGCGCCAGCAGCCGGAATCGCGGTGACCGATCCTACGAGCAGTACTTC. Translation gives CASSRNRGDRSYEQYF.

This clonotype is judged medium-sized. One junction end disagrees with the germline gene, perhaps due to a read error. The J gene is TRBJ1-4, the V gene TRBV20-1, with no clear D. Germline CDR1 DFQATT, CDR2 SNEGSKA (reference sequence). The CDR3 spans 14 residues. For the CDR3, the DNA is TGCAGTGCTAGACTAGGGCCAGCTAATGAAAAACTGCTTTTT. Protein product: CSARLGPANEKLLF.

By share, this clonotype ranks as medium-sized. The rearrangement uses TRBV6-6 and TRBJ2-5, with TRBD2 matching over 7 bases. The CDR3 contains 14 residues. CDR1 is MNHNY, CDR2 SVGAGI, per germline (reference sequence). V lost 2 bases and J lost 5; bases outside the gene matches: 5. CDR3 region: CASSYGRGGETQYF. CDR3 sequence (DNA): TGTGCCAGCAGTTACGGGAGGGGAGGCGAGACCCAGTACTTC.

This clonotype was counted ten times or more. The V and J genes are TRBV6-5 and TRBJ1-5, with D unclear. The V gene lost 6 bases and the J gene lost 3 bases, with 9 bases spanning the gap. The CDR3 consists of 13 residues. CDR1 and CDR2 (germline): MNHEY, SVGAGI. In nucleotides, the CDR3 is TGTGCCAGCAGACCACGAGTCAATCAGCCCCAGCATTTT. Its translation: CASRPRVNQPQHF.

This clonotype was observed a few times. V is TRBV12-3 or TRBV12-4 and J is TRBJ1-2; D gene unclear. CDR3 size: 13 residues. The germline V and J ends were trimmed by 6 bases and 7 bases, with 15 bases remaining between them. Here the CDR3 DNA reads TGTGCCAGCAGCCCTGACCAAAAATTTGGCTACACCTTC. It is translated as CASSPDQKFGYTF.

This clonotype has just a few counts. The chain carries TRBV11-2 and TRBJ1-2; D remains ambiguous. The V gene lost 2 bases and the J gene lost 2 bases, with 3 bases spanning the gap. The CDR3 sequence is 12 residues long. Germline CDR1 and CDR2: SGHAT and FQNNGV. The CDR3 coding sequence is TGTGCCAGCAGCTTACGCAACTATGGCTACACCTTC. Translated: CASSLRNYGYTF.

The V gene is TRBV7-8, the J gene TRBJ2-5; tentative D call: TRBD1 (6 bases). CDR1 is SGHVS, CDR2 FQNEAQ, per germline. The CDR3 covers 15 residues. V shed 1 base and J shed 8 bases, with 17 bases lying between them. Here the CDR3 DNA reads TGTGCCAGCAGCTTAGTAATGGGACAAATTTCAACCCAGTACTTC. The encoded protein is CASSLVMGQISTQYF.